The 4 T cell receptor beta chains listed next were all sequenced from one sample in a study of OX40 agonist ivuxolimab in advanced cancers. Libraries were prepared by immunoSEQ multiplex PCR; TCRdb keeps only in-frame clonotypes and omits some of them. This sample has 57,000 or so clones; 85% to 90% occur once, and the top ten carry approximately 4%. The sample consisted of CD4+ or CD8+ T cells sorted from blood, taken in a trial of the OX40 agonist ivuxolimab. The receptors were sampled from an adult with an advanced solid tumor such as melanoma, head and neck, liver or kidney cancer.

The rearrangement joins TRBV19 to TRBJ1-3; maybe TRBD1 (6 bases). This CDR3 comprises 16 residues. Germline V lookup: CDR1 LNHDA, CDR2 SQIVND (reference sequence). Trimming took off 5 bases at V and 5 bases at J, with 19 bases between the two ends. The CDR3, as DNA: TGTGCCAGTAGTCTGAAGAGGGGGAAGGTCAGAAACACCATATATTTT. It specifies CASSLKRGKVRNTIYF.

CDR3 nucleotides: TGTGCCAGCACCGACGGGACCTATCTGGGCGAGCAGTACTTC. Its protein is CASTDGTYLGEQYF. This sequence joins TRBV6-6 and TRBJ2-7; D may be TRBD1 or TRBD2 (5 bases each). The V gene lost 7 bases and the J gene lost 6 bases, with 19 bases spanning the gap. This CDR3 has 14 amino acids. Germline values: CDR1 MNHNY, CDR2 SVGAGI (reference sequence).

The CDR3 here is CASSIMGAEAFF. As DNA, the CDR3 is TGTGCCAGCAGCATTATGGGCGCTGAAGCTTTCTTT. This chain links TRBV27 with TRBJ1-1, with no clear D. Germline V CDR1 and CDR2: MNHEY, SMNVEV (reference sequence). V dropped 6 bases and J dropped 6 bases, with 11 bases sitting between them. The CDR3 length is 12 residues.

This clone has more than one count but fewer than ten. This chain connects TRBV27 to TRBJ1-2; 8 nucleotides align to TRBD1. V was clipped by 9 bases and J by 4 bases; unmatched bases: 7. Per germline, CDR1 MNHEY and CDR2 SMNVEV (reference sequence). The CDR3 consists of 13 residues. CDR3 coding DNA: TGTGCCAGTCGGACAGGGAAGGGCTATGGCTACACCTTC. Translated: CASRTGKGYGYTF.